The 27 T cell receptor beta chains presented below share a single source sample, sequenced in a study of cytomegalovirus exposure and HLA in healthy donors. The PCR made use of 60 Vbeta and 13 Jbeta primers. TCRdb's copy holds only in-frame clones and misses some; the assay was immunoSEQ multiplex PCR. This sample has about 73,000 clones; under 70% occur once, and the top ten carry 6.9%. The sequencing sample was made of PBMCs. The receptors derive from a woman aged 45-65 years in good health and CMV-seropositive.

This chain uses TRBV29-1 with TRBJ1-1; D is possibly TRBD1 (5 bases). Trimming took off 4 bases at V and 5 bases at J, with 11 bases between the two ends. The V gene's germline CDR1 is SQVTM and CDR2 ANQGSEA. This CDR3 is 12 amino acids long. CDR3 sequence reads: CSVGGEETEAFF. CDR3 bases: TGCAGCGTTGGAGGGGAGGAGACTGAAGCTTTCTTT.

The V gene is TRBV2, the J gene TRBJ1-2; 7 nucleotides match TRBD1. V shed 4 bases, J shed 3 bases, and the junction held 8 bases outside the gene matches. Germline lookup yields CDR1 SNHLY and CDR2 FYNNEI. The CDR3 runs 15 residues. CDR3 in amino acids: CASSGAGGRDYGYTF. DNA of the CDR3: TGTGCCAGCAGTGGCGCAGGGGGAAGGGACTATGGCTACACCTTC.

V is TRBV14 and J is TRBJ1-2; D may be TRBD1 (5 bases). The CDR3 is 13 amino acids. Per the germline V gene, CDR1 is SGHDN and CDR2 is FVKESK. The ends were cut back, 3 bases at V and 8 bases at J, with 13 bases in the middle. CDR3 sequence reads: CASSQGGEGGYTF. CDR3 bases: TGTGCCAGCAGCCAGGGGGGGGAAGGAGGCTACACCTTC.

This clone was recorded only once. The J gene is TRBJ2-7, the V gene TRBV2; weak D call: TRBD2 (6 bases). Germline V gene lookup returns CDR1 SNHLY and CDR2 FYNNEI. This CDR3 region has 15 residues. The V gene lost 4 bases and the J gene lost 3 bases, with 16 bases spanning the gap. DNA for the CDR3: TGTGCCAGCAGTGGGGGAGGCGGGATCGGCTACGAGCAGTACTTC. Protein: CASSGGGGIGYEQYF.

This clone came up once. This rearrangement joins TRBV6-6 to TRBJ1-1; D ambiguous. Per the germline V gene, CDR1 is MNHNY and CDR2 is SVGAGI (reference sequence). This CDR3 region has 14 residues. With 2 bases removed from V and 1 base from J, the gap between germline ends came to 8 bases. In DNA, the CDR3 is TGTGCCAGCAGTTACAGTGCGGCGAACACTGAAGCTTTCTTT. It specifies CASSYSAANTEAFF.

The rearrangement uses TRBV6-5 and TRBJ1-1; 7 nucleotides match TRBD1. The CDR3 consists of 14 residues. Losses at the gene ends were 4 bases for V and 1 base for J; bases not matched to a gene: 3. From germline, CDR1 is MNHEY and CDR2 SVGAGI. The CDR3 bases are TGTGCCAGCAGTTTCTGGGACAGGAACACTGAAGCTTTCTTT. It yields the protein CASSFWDRNTEAFF.

Only a few counts were recorded for this clone. V usage is TRBV7-7 and J usage is TRBJ2-5, with D perhaps TRBD2 (6 bases). The CDR3 spans 14 residues. The germline CDR1 and CDR2 sequences are SSHAT and FNYEAQ (reference sequence). V was pared by 2 bases and J by 4 bases, with 11 bases between. As DNA, the CDR3 is TGTGCCAGCAGCTTATATCAGGAGGGAGAGACCCAGTACTTC. This encodes CASSLYQEGETQYF.

V and J are TRBV28 and TRBJ1-6; D might be TRBD1 (6 bases). The CDR3 length is 13 residues. Germline lookup yields CDR1 MDHEN and CDR2 SYDVKM. V was shortened by 5 bases and J by 7 bases, with 9 bases between the two germline ends. CDR3 nucleotide sequence: TGTGCCAGCAGTCGCCAGGGGAATTCACCCCTCCACTTT. It encodes CASSRQGNSPLHF.

The rearrangement joins TRBV9 to TRBJ1-5, with 11 positions matching TRBD1. This CDR3 comprises 14 residues. Germline V lookup: CDR1 SGDLS, CDR2 YYNGEE. Trimming took 4 bases from V and 5 from J; bases not matched to a gene: 2. This CDR3 is CASSMGQGDQPQHF. CDR3 in DNA: TGTGCCAGCAGCATGGGACAGGGGGATCAGCCCCAGCATTTT.

The chain is built from TRBV2 and TRBJ1-6; D uncertain. The ends were cut back, 3 bases at V and 3 bases at J, with 9 bases in the middle. This CDR3 has 15 amino acids. Looked up from germline, CDR1 is SNHLY and CDR2 is FYNNEI. Written as DNA, the CDR3 is TGTGCCAGCAGTGAGGCGACAATCTATAATTCACCCCTCCACTTT. Its protein product is CASSEATIYNSPLHF.

V and J are TRBV11-2 and TRBJ2-7, with D perhaps TRBD2 (6 bases). The V gene lost 5 bases and the J gene lost 4 bases, with 21 bases spanning the gap. The CDR3 runs to 16 residues. Germline CDR1 reads SGHAT; CDR2 reads FQNNGV. CDR3 sequence: CASSAYAQGSGYEQYF. The CDR3 DNA reads TGTGCCAGCAGCGCGTACGCCCAAGGGAGCGGGTACGAGCAGTACTTC.

V usage is TRBV5-1 and J usage is TRBJ1-2; D is undetermined. V lost 0 bases and J 8 bases, leaving 11 bases between the germline ends. In germline, CDR1 is SGHRS, CDR2 YFSETQ. This CDR3 region has 13 residues. The CDR3 here is CASSLDSSRGYTF. CDR3 nucleotide sequence: TGCGCCAGCAGCTTGGACAGCTCAAGGGGCTACACCTTC.

The rearrangement uses TRBV7-6 and TRBJ2-5; 7 bases fit TRBD2. The DNA end lines up better with TRBJ2-7; the J call may be wrong. Germline V lookup: CDR1 SGHVS, CDR2 FNYEAQ. The CDR3 length is 15 residues. Here the CDR3 DNA reads TGTGCCAGCAGCTTACTTAACAGCGGGGCTTACGAGCAGTACTTC. Amino acids: CASSLLNSGAYEQYF.

The V call is TRBV2, the J call TRBJ1-1; a weak D match, TRBD1 (5 bases). V was clipped by 4 bases and J by 1 base, with 10 bases between them. The CDR3 contains 14 residues. Germline V gene sequence: CDR1 SNHLY, CDR2 FYNNEI. DNA for the CDR3: TGTGCCAGCAGTGGCCCCGACAGGAACACTGAAGCTTTCTTT. Residues: CASSGPDRNTEAFF.

This clone occurred once. This chain links TRBV27 with TRBJ1-2; perhaps TRBD1 as D (5 bases). CDR1 is MNHEY and CDR2 is SMNVEV in the germline V gene (reference sequence). This CDR3 comprises 15 residues. Deletions cut 5 bases from V and 0 bases from J, with 13 bases between. The CDR3 here is CASSLTGIANYGYTF. For the CDR3, the DNA is TGTGCCAGCAGTCTAACAGGTATCGCTAACTATGGCTACACCTTC.

This clone was seen only once. This is likely a read error, given that the CDR3 carries no conserved phenylalanine or tryptophan at its end. The rearrangement uses TRBV10-3 and TRBJ1-2; tentatively, D is TRBD1 (6 bases). V gave up 6 bases and J gave up 10 bases, with 12 bases separating them. Germline lookup yields CDR1 ENHRY and CDR2 SYGVKD. The CDR3 loop spans 11 amino acids. This chain's CDR3 is CAIRDTGHYTS. The DNA of the CDR3 is TGTGCCATCAGGGACACAGGGCACTACACCTCC.

This chain links TRBV28 with TRBJ2-2; TRBD1 matches at 8 bases. The germline V gene encodes CDR1 MDHEN and CDR2 SYDVKM. The CDR3 contains 20 residues. V gave up 2 bases and J gave up 3 bases; unmatched junction bases: 17. The CDR3 loop reads CASSLSSTGAFFGDTGELFF. Written as DNA, the CDR3 is TGTGCCAGCAGTTTAAGCTCGACAGGGGCTTTTTTCGGGGACACCGGGGAGCTGTTTTTT.

This chain uses TRBV5-4 with TRBJ2-1; no reliable D call. CDR1 and CDR2 from the germline V gene are SGHNT and YYREEE (reference sequence). Trimming removed 3 bases at V and 5 bases at J, with 6 bases between. The CDR3 extends over 12 amino acids. The CDR3 spells CASSYPDNEQFF. The CDR3 DNA reads TGTGCCAGCAGCTATCCAGACAATGAGCAGTTCTTC.

V and J are TRBV5-1 and TRBJ1-2, with TRBD1 matching 8 bases. Germline V CDR1 and CDR2: SGHRS, YFSETQ. V dropped 3 bases and J dropped 2; count of bases not matched to a gene: 0. This CDR3 comprises 13 residues. CDR3 in amino acids: CASSSGGNYGYTF. The CDR3, as DNA: TGCGCCAGCAGCTCAGGGGGCAACTATGGCTACACCTTC. The whole variable domain, remainder taken from reference TRBV5-1 and TRBJ1-2, is KAGVTQTPRYLIKTRGQQVTLSCSPISGHRSVSWYQQTPGQGLQFLFEYFSETQRNKGNFPGRFSGRQFSNSRSEMNVSTLELGDSALYLCASSSGGNYGYTFGSGTRLTVV.

V usage is TRBV18 and J usage is TRBJ1-3; the match to TRBD1 covers 8 bases. V dropped 2 bases and J dropped 0; count of bases not matched to a gene: 6. The CDR3 loop spans 17 amino acids. Germline CDR1 reads KGHSH; CDR2 reads LQKENI. The DNA for the CDR3 is TGTGCCAGCTCACCAGCGACAGGGGTTGGCTCTGGAAACACCATATATTTT. It is translated as CASSPATGVGSGNTIYF.

The chain couples TRBV20-1 to TRBJ2-1; tentative D call: TRBD1 (5 bases). V dropped 4 bases and J dropped 10 bases, with 11 bases sitting between them. The CDR3 sequence is 11 residues long. Germline CDR1 DFQATT, CDR2 SNEGSKA (reference sequence). CDR3 sequence reads: CSATFWTEQFF. CDR3 bases: TGCAGTGCTACCTTCTGGACAGAGCAGTTCTTC.

This clone has a handful of counts. The chain employs TRBV6-6 and TRBJ2-5; maybe TRBD1 (6 bases). From germline, CDR1 is MNHNY and CDR2 SVGAGI (reference sequence). Trimming took 5 bases from V and 7 from J, leaving 14 bases between them. The CDR3 covers 13 residues. CDR3 in DNA: TGTGCCAGCAGTAAGCCGACAGGAGGGACCCAGTACTTC. Amino acid sequence: CASSKPTGGTQYF.

The chain employs TRBV5-8 and TRBJ2-5, with 8 positions matching TRBD2. Germline V gene data show CDR1 as SGHTS and CDR2 as YDEGEE. With 6 bases clipped from V and 2 bases from J, the junction kept 15 bases outside the gene matches. This CDR3 has 17 residues. The CDR3 loop is CASIRGATSVLQETQYF. The CDR3, as DNA: TGTGCCAGCATCCGTGGCGCGACTAGCGTTCTACAAGAGACCCAGTACTTC.

CDR3 sequence: CASSLDALGGNEQFF. The CDR3 coding sequence is TGCGCCAGCAGCTTGGACGCTCTGGGGGGGAATGAGCAGTTCTTC. The chain couples TRBV5-1 to TRBJ2-1, with 7 bases matching TRBD2. V gave up 0 bases and J gave up 7 bases; unmatched junction bases: 7. The CDR3 runs to 15 residues. The germline V gene encodes CDR1 SGHRS and CDR2 YFSETQ.

This clone was recorded a few times. The chain uses TRBV11-3 and TRBJ2-1, with 10 bases fitting TRBD1. The ends lost 0 bases at V and 0 bases at J; junction bases unmatched: 8. The CDR3 length is 19 residues. Per the germline V gene, CDR1 is SGHNT and CDR2 is YENEEA. The CDR3 region has the DNA TGTGCCAGCAGCTTAGAAAATCATGGGACAGGGGACTCCTACAATGAGCAGTTCTTC. This codes for CASSLENHGTGDSYNEQFF.

The chain uses TRBV19 and TRBJ1-2; 8 bases align to TRBD1. Germline values: CDR1 LNHDA, CDR2 SQIVND (reference sequence). This CDR3 has 13 amino acids. Germline trimming cut 6 bases from V and 3 bases from J; bases unmatched to any gene: 3. CDR3 protein: CASRVDRDYGYTF. The CDR3 DNA sequence: TGTGCCAGTAGGGTGGACAGGGACTATGGCTACACCTTC.

This clone was detected a few times. V usage is TRBV9 and J usage is TRBJ1-1, with 11 bases aligning to TRBD1. Germline trimming cut 3 bases from V and 11 bases from J; bases unmatched to any gene: 18. This CDR3 is 17 amino acids long. Germline CDR1 SGDLS, CDR2 YYNGEE. The CDR3 loop reads CASSDRDRGYQHPGAFF. In nucleotides, the CDR3 is TGTGCCAGCAGCGACCGGGACAGGGGGTATCAACACCCAGGGGCTTTCTTT.